The 2 T cell receptor beta chains below were found in one sample sequenced in a study of cytomegalovirus exposure and HLA in healthy donors. TCRdb's table, derived via immunoSEQ multiplex PCR, lists solely in-frame clones and lacks some. The sample carries under 250,000 clones, more than 75% recorded once. The source material was PBMCs. The receptors were gathered from a man aged 18 to 35 in good health and CMV-seropositive.

The gene calls are TRBV6-6 and TRBJ2-2; TRBD2 matches 7 bases. This CDR3 is 15 amino acids long. J lost 7 bases, V lost 1 base, and 6 bases had no gene match. Germline assignment: CDR1 MNHNY and CDR2 SVGAGI (reference sequence). The CDR3 region is CASSYFASGGGELFF. In DNA, the CDR3 is TGTGCCAGCAGTTACTTTGCCTCGGGAGGCGGGGAGCTGTTTTTT.

This clone was detected a few times. This chain uses TRBV5-5 with TRBJ1-2; TRBD1 is a possible D gene (6 bases). The CDR3 loop spans 15 amino acids. Germline V lookup: CDR1 SGHKS, CDR2 YYEKEE (reference sequence). The V end was cut by 4 bases, the J end by 3 bases, with 16 bases between. Here the CDR3 reads CASSQTGHGDYGYTF. The DNA for the CDR3 is TGTGCCAGCAGCCAAACAGGGCACGGAGACTATGGCTACACCTTC.